The 30 T cell receptor beta chains listed next were all sequenced from one sample in a study of shared clonotypes between healthy human individuals. Naive CD8 populations comprised CD45RO-negative cells positively selected for CCR7, excluding terminally differentiated effector memory CD45RA+ cells. Produced via immunoSEQ multiplex PCR; TCRdb's table is partial and in-frame only. The sample records nearly 600,000 clones, over 95% being singletons. Sequences were obtained from naive CD8+ T cells sorted from blood. The source is a woman in her twenties or thirties in good health.

As concerns this clone: One end of the junction does not line up with germline, which may come from a read error. The rearrangement uses TRBV7-2 and TRBJ2-7, with 8 bases aligning to TRBD2. The germline V gene has CDR1 SGHTA and CDR2 FQGNSA. CDR3 length equals 17 residues. CDR3 bases: TGTGCCAGCAACTTAGCACTAGCGGATTCAGGGGACTACGAGCAGTACTTC. Protein product: CASNLALADSGDYEQYF.

Notes on this clone: The same CDR3 also results from other DNA sequences found in this sample. This chain joins TRBV7-9 and TRBJ1-5; D is uncertain. The germline V gene encodes CDR1 SEHNR and CDR2 FQNEAQ (reference sequence). This CDR3 comprises 14 residues. Trimming cost V 0 bases and J 2 bases, with 5 bases left between them. The CDR3 spells CASSLAGGNQPQHF. CDR3 coding DNA: TGTGCCAGCAGCTTAGCCGGGGGCAATCAGCCCCAGCATTTT.

DNA of the CDR3: TGTGCCAGCAGTTACTCGACGACTGGCTTAGATACGCAGTATTTT. Its translation: CASSYSTTGLDTQYF. This chain uses TRBV6-5 with TRBJ2-3; D unclear. Per germline, CDR1 MNHEY and CDR2 SVGAGI. The CDR3 totals 15 residues. The V and J ends lost 0 bases and 5 bases respectively, with 12 bases between them.

This clone has just one count. The chain has TRBV7-9 and TRBJ2-7; a weak D match, TRBD2 (6 bases). This CDR3 has 12 residues. The V end lost 8 bases, the J end lost 3 bases, and 11 bases lay between the germline ends. Germline CDR1 is SEHNR and CDR2 is FQNEAQ (reference sequence). This chain's CDR3 is CASRRGDYEQYF. The DNA for the CDR3 is TGTGCCAGCCGTCGCGGGGACTACGAGCAGTACTTC.

The CDR3 DNA follows: TGTGCCAGCAGTTACGGTCCTCTTGGCGAGCAGTACTTC. It yields the protein CASSYGPLGEQYF. The chain links TRBV6-5 to TRBJ2-5; D unclear. The DNA end is a closer match to TRBJ2-7, so the J assignment may be wrong. CDR3 size: 13 residues. From germline, CDR1 is MNHEY and CDR2 SVGAGI.

This CDR3 reads CASSLAYARTSGPNNEQFF. The CDR3 DNA follows: TGTGCCAGCAGCTTAGCCTATGCCCGGACTAGCGGGCCAAACAATGAGCAGTTCTTC. J is TRBJ2-1 and V is TRBV11-2; 11 bases line up with TRBD2. CDR1 and CDR2 from the germline V gene are SGHAT and FQNNGV. J was trimmed by 5 bases and V by 1 base; bases with no gene match: 13. This CDR3 has 19 amino acids.

The V and J genes are TRBV29-1 and TRBJ2-7, with 9 bases that match TRBD2. The CDR3 totals 13 residues. The germline CDR1 and CDR2 sequences are SQVTM and ANQGSEA. V was pared by 3 bases and J by 3 bases, with 3 bases of the junction left unmatched. The CDR3 here is CSVESTSGYEQYF. The CDR3, as DNA: TGCAGCGTTGAGTCGACTAGCGGCTACGAGCAGTACTTC.

The chain employs TRBV27 and TRBJ2-5, with TRBD1 matching 8 bases. The CDR3 extends over 18 amino acids. Germline values: CDR1 MNHEY, CDR2 SMNVEV (reference sequence). After removal of 1 base from V and 4 bases from J, the junction contained 14 bases not matched to a gene. This CDR3 is CASSLFSGGQASGETQYF. The CDR3 nucleotides read TGTGCCAGCAGTTTATTTTCCGGGGGACAGGCTTCGGGAGAGACCCAGTACTTC.

The chain has TRBV6-1 and TRBJ1-5; TRBD1 is a possible D gene (5 bases). CDR3 length: 14 amino acids. V gave up 4 bases and J gave up 7 bases, with 14 bases separating them. Germline-derived CDR1 and CDR2 are MNHNS and SASEGT. Here the CDR3 reads CASSGPGRGQPQHF. As DNA, the CDR3 is TGTGCCAGCAGTGGCCCAGGGCGGGGACAGCCCCAGCATTTT.

In its sample, this clone was seen once. The rearrangement uses TRBV10-1 and TRBJ1-1, with D hard to call. The V end was cut by 8 bases, the J end by 1 base, with 11 bases between. The germline CDR1 and CDR2 sequences are WNHNN and SYGVQD (reference sequence). The CDR3 runs to 13 residues. In DNA, the CDR3 is TGCGCCAGCTCGGACTTCGAGAACACTGAAGCTTTCTTT. This translates into CASSDFENTEAFF.

The CDR3 region is CASSLFAGGTDTQYF. DNA of the CDR3: TGTGCCAGCAGTTTATTTGCGGGAGGAACAGATACGCAGTATTTT. This sequence joins TRBV28 and TRBJ2-3; 8 nucleotides align to TRBD2. The CDR3 is made up of 15 amino acids. The V gene end was trimmed by 1 base and the J gene end by 3 bases; junction bases not matched to a gene: 3. CDR1 is MDHEN, CDR2 SYDVKM, per germline.

This chain uses TRBV13 with TRBJ2-3; 8 positions agree with TRBD2. Germline assignment: CDR1 PRHDT and CDR2 FYEKMQ (reference sequence). Trimming removed 7 bases from V and 0 bases from J; junction bases left unmatched: 3. This CDR3 is built from 14 residues. Here the CDR3 reads CASNGGRSTDTQYF. CDR3 sequence (DNA): TGTGCCAGCAACGGCGGGAGGAGCACAGATACGCAGTATTTT.

The V gene is TRBV19, the J gene TRBJ2-7, with D perhaps being TRBD1 or TRBD2 (5 bases each). Germline CDR1 and CDR2: LNHDA and SQIVND (reference sequence). V was cut by 11 bases and J by 0 bases, with 14 bases left in between. The CDR3 runs 13 residues. Here the CDR3 reads CACRDVDSYEQYF. The CDR3 coding sequence is TGTGCCTGCCGGGACGTGGACTCCTACGAGCAGTACTTC.

V is TRBV7-9 and J is TRBJ2-1; TRBD2 might be the D (5 bases). The germline V gene has CDR1 SEHNR and CDR2 FQNEAQ (reference sequence). The CDR3 is 15 residues long. Trimming removed 0 bases at V and 8 bases at J, with 14 bases between. The CDR3 DNA sequence: TGTGCCAGCAGCTTAGCCATGAGGGCCAAAGATGAGCAGTTCTTC. This gives the protein CASSLAMRAKDEQFF. Together with reference TRBV7-9 and TRBJ2-1, the CDR3 gives the full variable domain: DTGVSQNPRHKITKRGQNVTFRCDPISEHNRLYWYRQTLGQGPEFLTYFQNEAQLEKSRLLSDRFSAERPKGSFSTLEIQRTEQGDSAMYLCASSLAMRAKDEQFFGPGTRLTVL.

This clone appeared a single time. V usage is TRBV29-1 and J usage is TRBJ2-7, with 7 bases aligning to TRBD2. After removal of 5 bases from V and 0 bases from J, the junction contained 4 bases not matched to a gene. The CDR3 is 13 amino acids. Germline CDR1 SQVTM, CDR2 ANQGSEA. CDR3: CSVWGGDSYEQYF. As DNA, the CDR3 is TGCAGCGTTTGGGGAGGGGACTCCTACGAGCAGTACTTC.

The chain joins TRBV19 to TRBJ2-7, with unresolved D. The CDR3 has 13 residues. With 3 bases removed from V and 2 bases from J, the gap between germline ends came to 8 bases. In germline, CDR1 is LNHDA, CDR2 SQIVND (reference sequence). CDR3 in DNA: TGTGCCAGTAGTATCGGGCATACCTACGAGCAGTACTTC. The encoded protein is CASSIGHTYEQYF.

The chain has TRBV7-2 and TRBJ2-7; D gene uncertain. The CDR3 loop spans 13 amino acids. Looked up from germline, CDR1 is SGHTA and CDR2 is FQGNSA. V lost 1 base, J lost 6 bases, and 10 bases lay in between. In DNA, the CDR3 is TGTGCCAGCAGCTTAGGGAGTTTGGTCGAGCAGTACTTC. Its translation is CASSLGSLVEQYF.

This chain connects TRBV28 to TRBJ2-7; D not resolved. The CDR3 runs 12 residues. V lost 6 bases and J lost 5, with 11 bases in between. Germline-derived CDR1 and CDR2 are MDHEN and SYDVKM. CDR3 region: CASRSDRDEQYF. The CDR3 coding sequence is TGTGCCAGCAGGTCCGACCGAGACGAGCAGTACTTC.

V usage is TRBV13 and J usage is TRBJ2-2; D is possibly TRBD2 (6 bases). The CDR3 runs 14 residues. CDR1 and CDR2 (germline): PRHDT, FYEKMQ (reference sequence). Trimming took off 1 base at V and 4 bases at J, with 7 bases between the two ends. CDR3 coding DNA: TGTGCCAGCAGCTTAGCGGGAGTCACCGGGGAGCTGTTTTTT. It is translated as CASSLAGVTGELFF.

The chain combines TRBV7-6 with TRBJ2-1; D unclear. The CDR3 is made up of 13 amino acids. Trimming removed 3 bases from V and 8 bases from J, with 11 bases in between. Germline loops: CDR1 SGHVS, CDR2 FNYEAQ. CDR3 sequence (DNA): TGTGCCAGCAGCTTTTTTATCGGCGATGAGCAGTTCTTC. It yields the protein CASSFFIGDEQFF.

The rearrangement joins TRBV27 to TRBJ1-5; D gene unclear. V dropped 3 bases and J dropped 2 bases, with 17 bases sitting between them. There are 17 residues in the CDR3. CDR1 MNHEY and CDR2 SMNVEV come from the germline V gene (reference sequence). As DNA, the CDR3 is TGTGCCAGCAGTTTGTTGGCAGCCCCCGGGGGCAATCAGCCCCAGCATTTT. Translating gives CASSLLAAPGGNQPQHF.

The CDR3 region is CASSLYGNDEQFF. In DNA form, the CDR3 reads TGTGCCAGCAGTTTATACGGGAACGATGAGCAGTTCTTC. This chain connects TRBV27 to TRBJ2-1; D possibly corresponds to TRBD2 (5 bases). Germline CDR1 MNHEY, CDR2 SMNVEV (reference sequence). This CDR3 spans 13 amino acids. V lost 1 base and J 8 bases, leaving 9 bases between the germline ends.

About this clone itself: The junction departs from the called germline gene at one end, perhaps through a read error. The chain has TRBV27 and TRBJ2-7, with D tentatively TRBD1 (5 bases). The CDR3 runs to 12 residues. Germline loops: CDR1 MNHEY, CDR2 SMNVEV (reference sequence). The CDR3 sequence: CASKGQAHEQYF. The DNA for the CDR3 is TGTGCTAGCAAGGGGCAGGCCCACGAGCAGTACTTC.

This chain links TRBV5-4 with TRBJ2-7; D is ambiguous. V lost 0 bases, J lost 6 bases, and 13 bases lay in between. Per germline, CDR1 SGHNT and CDR2 YYREEE (reference sequence). The length of the CDR3 is 14 residues. The CDR3 nucleotides read TGTGCCAGCAGCTTGGCTGAGATAGTAGGCGAGCAGTACTTC. This encodes CASSLAEIVGEQYF.

V usage is TRBV10-3 and J usage is TRBJ2-3, with TRBD2 matching 7 bases. From germline, CDR1 is ENHRY and CDR2 SYGVKD. There are 16 residues in the CDR3. The trim removed 3 bases at V and 3 bases at J, leaving 9 bases unmatched. The CDR3 nucleotides are TGTGCCATCAGTGAAGGGAGGGCCCTCGGGACAGATACGCAGTATTTT. Amino acids: CAISEGRALGTDTQYF.

This clone was picked up one time. V is TRBV28 and J is TRBJ1-1, with 9 bases that match TRBD1. The V and J ends lost 3 bases and 6 bases, in that order; junction bases with no gene match: 5. The germline CDR1 and CDR2 sequences are MDHEN and SYDVKM. This CDR3 contains 14 residues. The DNA of the CDR3 is TGTGCCAGCAGTTTGGGACAGGGTCTATCTGAAGCTTTCTTT. Protein product: CASSLGQGLSEAFF.

The rearrangement links TRBV28 to TRBJ1-3; D might be TRBD1 (5 bases). Germline-derived CDR1 and CDR2 are MDHEN and SYDVKM. Trimming took off 5 bases at V and 1 base at J, with 9 bases between the two ends. The CDR3 length is 14 residues. CDR3 DNA sequence: TGTGCCAGCAGTGGGGAGGGGTCTGGAAACACCATATATTTT. This gives the protein CASSGEGSGNTIYF.

The V call is TRBV28, the J call TRBJ2-7, with a weak D call TRBD1 (6 bases). The V and J ends lost 5 bases and 3 bases respectively, with 14 bases between them. CDR3 length equals 14 residues. CDR1 is MDHEN and CDR2 is SYDVKM in the germline V gene. The CDR3 nucleotides are TGTGCCAGCAGTGTGAGACAGGCCGGCTACGAGCAGTACTTC. This sequence encodes CASSVRQAGYEQYF.

The CDR3 spells CASSEGGSNNEQFF. CDR3 DNA sequence: TGTGCCAGCAGTGAAGGAGGGTCTAACAATGAGCAGTTCTTC. The V gene is TRBV25-1, the J gene TRBJ2-1, with D tentatively TRBD2 (6 bases). V shed 2 bases and J shed 5 bases, with 10 bases lying between them. Germline V gene data show CDR1 as MGHDK and CDR2 as SYGVNS. This CDR3 spans 14 amino acids.

The CDR3 DNA is TGTGCCAGCAGTTTATCGATAGGGGGTGAGACAGATACGCAGTATTTT. Protein sequence: CASSLSIGGETDTQYF. This chain links TRBV27 with TRBJ2-3; D is possibly TRBD1 (6 bases). There are 16 residues in the CDR3. Germline V gene data show CDR1 as MNHEY and CDR2 as SMNVEV (reference sequence). Trimming left V 0 bases short and J 3 bases short, with 13 bases between.